This T cell receptor beta chain originates from a study of blood T cell repertoires in COVID-19. The overall study: COVID-19 samples collected from the United States, Italy and Spain covered acute and convalescent phases.

V dropped 0 bases and J dropped 5 bases, with 8 bases sitting between them. CDR3 size: 13 residues. Germline V gives CDR1 SGDLS, CDR2 YYNGEE. Followed over time, Seattle patients had been enrolled while infection was active. In the authors' workflow: Amplifying reference gene primers gave estimates of nucleated cell counts. The assay was immunoSEQ multiplex PCR, and TCRdb's table has in-frame clones only and misses some. That table supplies the V and J calls and clone size; D and trimming were determined from the DNA. The sample contains roughly 340,000 clones, more than 80% of which appear only once.

This chain joins TRBV9 and TRBJ1-1; tentative D call: TRBD1 (5 bases). The receptor's source is a woman in her 30s with COVID-19, enrolled during active disease. Sequenced material: peripheral blood. The CDR3 here is CASSVDRRTEAFF. Here the CDR3 DNA reads TGTGCCAGCAGCGTAGACAGGCGGACTGAAGCTTTCTTT.